This T cell receptor (beta chain) is from a study of T-cell reconstitution after alpha-beta-depleted transplantation in children. CDR1 and CDR2 (germline): SQVTM, ANQGSEA. The V gene lost 7 bases and the J gene lost 7 bases, with 10 bases spanning the gap. The CDR3 extends over 11 amino acids. Library preparation (for TCRbeta) was performed with unique molecular identifiers. TCRdb independently ran MiXCR on the PCR reads; one entry per CDR3 protein. The table shows approximately 89,000 distinct CDR3 sequences, with 15% to 18% occurring only once. This rearrangement joins TRBV29-1 to TRBJ1-4; unclear D gene. The material sequenced was PBMCs, mostly from graft donor cells, taken 180 days after TCRalphabeta/CD19-depleted stem cell transplant. The receptor was isolated from a male patient between 2 and 15 years old who had a stem cell transplant for acute lymphoblastic leukemia, so the T cells may come from the graft donor. The CDR3 DNA reads as TGCAGCGCCCAGGAGACTGAAAAACTGTTTTTT. It translates to CSAQETEKLFF.